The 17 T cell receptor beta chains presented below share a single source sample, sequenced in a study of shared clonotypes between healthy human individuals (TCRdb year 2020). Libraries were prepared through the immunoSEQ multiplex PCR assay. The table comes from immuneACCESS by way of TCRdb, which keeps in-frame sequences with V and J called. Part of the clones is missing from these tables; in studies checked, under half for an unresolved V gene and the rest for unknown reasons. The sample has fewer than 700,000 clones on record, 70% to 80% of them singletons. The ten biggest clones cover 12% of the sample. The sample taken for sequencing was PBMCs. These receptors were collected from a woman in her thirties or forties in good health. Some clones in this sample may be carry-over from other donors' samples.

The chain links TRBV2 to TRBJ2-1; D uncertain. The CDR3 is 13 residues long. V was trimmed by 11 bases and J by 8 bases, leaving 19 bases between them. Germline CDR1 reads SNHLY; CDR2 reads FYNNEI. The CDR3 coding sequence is TGTGCCGGAAGTCGGGTCTATCTGGATGAGCAGTTCTTC. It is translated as CAGSRVYLDEQFF.

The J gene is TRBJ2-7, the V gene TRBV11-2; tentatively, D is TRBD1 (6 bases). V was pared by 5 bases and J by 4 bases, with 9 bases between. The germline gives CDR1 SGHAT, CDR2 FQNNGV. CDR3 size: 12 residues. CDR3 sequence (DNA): TGTGCCAGCAGCATAACAGGGTACGAGCAGTACTTC. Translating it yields CASSITGYEQYF.

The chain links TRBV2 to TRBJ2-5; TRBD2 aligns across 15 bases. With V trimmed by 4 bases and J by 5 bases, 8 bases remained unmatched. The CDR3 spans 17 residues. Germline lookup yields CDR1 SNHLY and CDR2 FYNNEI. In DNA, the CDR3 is TGTGCCAGCAGTGTCGGGACTAGCGGGAGGAGGAGGGAGACCCAGTACTTC. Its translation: CASSVGTSGRRRETQYF.

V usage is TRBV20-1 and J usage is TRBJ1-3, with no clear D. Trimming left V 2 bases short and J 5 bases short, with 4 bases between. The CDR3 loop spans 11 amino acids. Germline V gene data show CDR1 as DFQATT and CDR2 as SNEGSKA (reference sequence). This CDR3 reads CSARYRNTIYF. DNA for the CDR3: TGCAGTGCTAGATATCGAAACACCATATATTTT.

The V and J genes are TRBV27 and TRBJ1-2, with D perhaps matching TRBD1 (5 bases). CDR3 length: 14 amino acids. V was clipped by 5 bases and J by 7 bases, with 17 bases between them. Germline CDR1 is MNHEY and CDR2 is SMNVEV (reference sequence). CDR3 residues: CASSPTPGGGGYTF. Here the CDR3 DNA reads TGTGCCAGCAGTCCAACCCCTGGGGGTGGTGGCTACACCTTC.

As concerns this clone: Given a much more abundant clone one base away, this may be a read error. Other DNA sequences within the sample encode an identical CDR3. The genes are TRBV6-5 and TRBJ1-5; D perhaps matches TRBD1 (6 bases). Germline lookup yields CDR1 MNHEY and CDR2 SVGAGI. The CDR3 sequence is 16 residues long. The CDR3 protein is CASSYSTGYSNQPQHF. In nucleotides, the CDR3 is TGTGCCAGCAGCTACTCGACAGGCTATAGCAATCAGCCCCAGCATTTT.

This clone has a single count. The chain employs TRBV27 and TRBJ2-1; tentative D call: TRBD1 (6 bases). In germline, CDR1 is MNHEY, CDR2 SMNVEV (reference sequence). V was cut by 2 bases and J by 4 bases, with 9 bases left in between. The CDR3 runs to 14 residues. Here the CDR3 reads CASSLGDTYNEQFF. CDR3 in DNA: TGTGCCAGCAGTTTAGGGGACACATACAATGAGCAGTTCTTC.

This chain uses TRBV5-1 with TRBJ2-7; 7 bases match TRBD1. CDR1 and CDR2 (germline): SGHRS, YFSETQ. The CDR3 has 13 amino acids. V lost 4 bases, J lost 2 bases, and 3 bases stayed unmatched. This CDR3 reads CASSEGAPYEQYF. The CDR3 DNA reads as TGCGCCAGCAGCGAGGGGGCCCCCTACGAGCAGTACTTC.

The CDR3, as DNA: TGTGCCAGCAGCCGGGAGTTGCGGTACAATGAGCAGTTCTTC. It yields the protein CASSRELRYNEQFF. The chain combines TRBV6-4 with TRBJ2-1, with D perhaps matching TRBD2 (6 bases). The CDR3 is made up of 14 amino acids. The germline V gene encodes CDR1 MRHNA and CDR2 SNTAGT. Trimming took off 6 bases at V and 4 bases at J, with 13 bases between the two ends.

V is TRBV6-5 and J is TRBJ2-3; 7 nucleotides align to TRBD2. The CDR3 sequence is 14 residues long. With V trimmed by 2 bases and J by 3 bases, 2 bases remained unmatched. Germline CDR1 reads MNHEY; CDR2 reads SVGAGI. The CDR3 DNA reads TGTGCCAGCAGTTACGATAGCGGGACAGATACGCAGTATTTT. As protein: CASSYDSGTDTQYF.

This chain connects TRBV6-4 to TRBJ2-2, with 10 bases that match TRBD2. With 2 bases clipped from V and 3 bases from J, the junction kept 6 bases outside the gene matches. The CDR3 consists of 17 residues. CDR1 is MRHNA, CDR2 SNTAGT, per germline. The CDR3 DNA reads TGTGCCAGCAGTGACGGAGGAACTAGCGGGGACACCGGGGAGCTGTTTTTT. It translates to CASSDGGTSGDTGELFF.

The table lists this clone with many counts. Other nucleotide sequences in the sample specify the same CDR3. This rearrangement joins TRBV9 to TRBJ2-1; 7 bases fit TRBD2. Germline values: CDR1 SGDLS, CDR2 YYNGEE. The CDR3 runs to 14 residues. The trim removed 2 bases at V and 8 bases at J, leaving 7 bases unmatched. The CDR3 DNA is TGTGCCAGCAGCGTCGAGACTAGCATCGATGAGCAGTTCTTC. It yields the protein CASSVETSIDEQFF.

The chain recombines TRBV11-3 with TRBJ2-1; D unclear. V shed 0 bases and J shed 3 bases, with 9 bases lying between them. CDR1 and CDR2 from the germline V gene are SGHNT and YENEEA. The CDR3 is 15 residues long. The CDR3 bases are TGTGCCAGCAGCTTAGACCCCGGCCTCTACAATGAGCAGTTCTTC. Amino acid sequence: CASSLDPGLYNEQFF.

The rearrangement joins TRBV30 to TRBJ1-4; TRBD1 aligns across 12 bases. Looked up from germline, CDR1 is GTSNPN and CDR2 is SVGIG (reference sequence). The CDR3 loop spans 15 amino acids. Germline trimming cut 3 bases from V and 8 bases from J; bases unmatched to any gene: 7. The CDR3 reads CAWRRWGQGAEKLFF. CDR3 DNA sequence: TGTGCCTGGAGAAGGTGGGGACAGGGGGCCGAAAAACTGTTTTTT.

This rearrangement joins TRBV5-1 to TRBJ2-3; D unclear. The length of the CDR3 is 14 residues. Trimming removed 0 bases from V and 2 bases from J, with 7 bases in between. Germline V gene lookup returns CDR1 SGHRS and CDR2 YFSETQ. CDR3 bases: TGCGCCAGCAGCTTGGGAGTTTACACAGATACGCAGTATTTT. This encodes CASSLGVYTDTQYF.

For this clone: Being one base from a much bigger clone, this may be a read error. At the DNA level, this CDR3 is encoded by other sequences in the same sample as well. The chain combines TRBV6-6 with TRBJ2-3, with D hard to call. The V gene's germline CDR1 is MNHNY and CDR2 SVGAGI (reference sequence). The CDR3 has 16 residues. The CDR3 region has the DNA TGTGCCAGCAGCCCACACCCAGCTGATGGAAGGTTTACGCAGTACTTT. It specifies CASSPHPADGRFTQYF.

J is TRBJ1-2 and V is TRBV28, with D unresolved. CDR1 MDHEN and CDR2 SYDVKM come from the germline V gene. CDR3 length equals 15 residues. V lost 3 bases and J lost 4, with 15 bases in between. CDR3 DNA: TGTGCCAGCAGTTTGACCAGCGGTGTCGTCTATGGCTACACCTTC. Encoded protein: CASSLTSGVVYGYTF.